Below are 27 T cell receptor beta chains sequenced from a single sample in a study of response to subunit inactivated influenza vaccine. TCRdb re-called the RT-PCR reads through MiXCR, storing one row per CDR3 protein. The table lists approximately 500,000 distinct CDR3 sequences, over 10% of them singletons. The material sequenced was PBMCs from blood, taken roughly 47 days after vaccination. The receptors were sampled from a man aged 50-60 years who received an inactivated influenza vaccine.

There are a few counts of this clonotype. The CDR3 protein is CASSPRRDWLGNEQFF. CDR3 nucleotides: TGTGCCAGCTCACCCCGCAGAGATTGGCTTGGCAATGAGCAGTTCTTC. The gene calls are TRBV18 and TRBJ2-1; no clear D. The germline gives CDR1 KGHSH, CDR2 LQKENI. V was cut by 3 bases and J by 6 bases, with 18 bases left in between. The CDR3 is made up of 16 amino acids. Full variable domain (missing parts from reference TRBV18 and TRBJ2-1): NAGVMQNPRHLVRRRGQEARLRCSPMKGHSHVYWYRQLPEEGLKFMVYLQKENIIDESGMPKERFSAEFPKEGPSILRIQQVVRGDSAAYFCASSPRRDWLGNEQFFGPGTRLTVL.

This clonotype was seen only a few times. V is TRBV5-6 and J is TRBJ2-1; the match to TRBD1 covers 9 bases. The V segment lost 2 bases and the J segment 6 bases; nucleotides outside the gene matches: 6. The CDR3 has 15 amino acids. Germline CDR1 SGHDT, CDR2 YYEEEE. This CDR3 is CASSFLDRGSNEQFF. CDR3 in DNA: TGTGCCAGCAGCTTTTTGGACAGGGGTTCCAATGAGCAGTTCTTC.

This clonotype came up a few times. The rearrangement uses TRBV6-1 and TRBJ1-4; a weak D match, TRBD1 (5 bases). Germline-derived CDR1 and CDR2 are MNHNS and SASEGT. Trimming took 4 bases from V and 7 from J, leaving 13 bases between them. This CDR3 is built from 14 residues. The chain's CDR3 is CASSVSRVREKLFF. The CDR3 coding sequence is TGTGCCAGCAGTGTATCCAGGGTACGTGAAAAACTGTTTTTT.

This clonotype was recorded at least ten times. This chain's CDR3 is CASSYILLGMDYGYTF. CDR3 nucleotides: TGTGCCAGCAGTTACATTTTATTAGGCATGGACTATGGCTACACCTTC. The genes are TRBV6-2 or TRBV6-3 and TRBJ1-2; D remains ambiguous. The germline V and J ends were trimmed by 2 bases and 3 bases, with 16 bases remaining between them. Germline assignment: CDR1 MNHEY and CDR2 SVGEGT. This CDR3 has 16 amino acids.

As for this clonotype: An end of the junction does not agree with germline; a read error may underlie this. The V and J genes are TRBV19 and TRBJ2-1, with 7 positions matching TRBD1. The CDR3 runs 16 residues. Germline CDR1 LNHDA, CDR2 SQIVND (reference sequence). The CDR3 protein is CASRKDRAPSCNEQFF. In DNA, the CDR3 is TGTGCCAGTAGAAAAGACAGGGCCCCCTCCTGCAATGAGCAGTTCTTC.

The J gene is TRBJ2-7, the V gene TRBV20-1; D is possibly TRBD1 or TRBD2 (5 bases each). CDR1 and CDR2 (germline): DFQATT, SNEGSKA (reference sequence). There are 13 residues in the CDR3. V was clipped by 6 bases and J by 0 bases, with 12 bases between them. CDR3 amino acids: CSAPGPNSYEQYF. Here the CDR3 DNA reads TGCAGTGCCCCGGGACCCAACTCCTACGAGCAGTACTTC.

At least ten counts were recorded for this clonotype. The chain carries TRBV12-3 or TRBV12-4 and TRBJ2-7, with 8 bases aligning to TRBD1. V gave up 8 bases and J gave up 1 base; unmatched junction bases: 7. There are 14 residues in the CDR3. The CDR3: CASQRQGQSYEQYF. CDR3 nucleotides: TGTGCCAGCCAAAGACAGGGGCAGTCCTACGAGCAGTACTTC.

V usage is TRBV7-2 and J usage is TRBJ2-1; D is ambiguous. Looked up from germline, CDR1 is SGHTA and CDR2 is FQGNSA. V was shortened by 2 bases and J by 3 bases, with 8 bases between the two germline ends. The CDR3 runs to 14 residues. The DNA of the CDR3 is TGTGCCAGCAGCTTAAGCGTCTTCTACAATGAGCAGTTCTTC. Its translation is CASSLSVFYNEQFF.

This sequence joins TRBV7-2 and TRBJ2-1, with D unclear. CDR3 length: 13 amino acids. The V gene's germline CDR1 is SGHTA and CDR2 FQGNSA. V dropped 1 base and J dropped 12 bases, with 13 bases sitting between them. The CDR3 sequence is CASSLGLGWGQFF. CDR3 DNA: TGTGCCAGCAGCTTAGGTCTAGGGTGGGGGCAGTTCTTC.

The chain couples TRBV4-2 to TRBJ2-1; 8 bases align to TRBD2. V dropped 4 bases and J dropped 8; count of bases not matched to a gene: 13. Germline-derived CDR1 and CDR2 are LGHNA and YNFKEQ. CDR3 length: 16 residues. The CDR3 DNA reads TGTGCCAGCAGCCCCTTGGCGGGGGGACCTTCGGATGAGCAGTTCTTC. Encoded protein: CASSPLAGGPSDEQFF.

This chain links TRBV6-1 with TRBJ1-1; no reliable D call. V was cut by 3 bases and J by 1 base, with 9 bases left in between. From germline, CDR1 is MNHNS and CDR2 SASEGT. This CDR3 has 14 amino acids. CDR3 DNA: TGTGCCAGCAGTGAGTCCCGGAGGAACACTGAAGCTTTCTTT. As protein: CASSESRRNTEAFF.

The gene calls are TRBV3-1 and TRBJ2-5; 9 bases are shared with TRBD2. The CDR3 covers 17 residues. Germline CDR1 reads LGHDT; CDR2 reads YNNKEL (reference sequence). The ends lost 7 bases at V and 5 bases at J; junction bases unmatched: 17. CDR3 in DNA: TGTGCCAGCACTTCAAGCAGTGGCGGGGGGGCGGGGGAGACCCAGTACTTC. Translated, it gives CASTSSSGGGAGETQYF.

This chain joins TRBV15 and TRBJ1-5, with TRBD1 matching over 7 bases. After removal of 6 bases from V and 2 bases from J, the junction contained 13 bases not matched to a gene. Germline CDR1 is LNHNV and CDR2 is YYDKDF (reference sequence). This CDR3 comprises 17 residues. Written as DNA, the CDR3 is TGTGCCACCAGAACCGGGACAGAAGGGTTACGCAATCAGCCCCAGCATTTT. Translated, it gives CATRTGTEGLRNQPQHF. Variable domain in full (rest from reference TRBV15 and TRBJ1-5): DAMVIQNPRYQVTQFGKPVTLSCSQTLNHNVMYWYQQKSSQAPKLLFHYYDKDFNNEADTPDNFQSRRPNTSFCFLDIRSPGLGDTAMYLCATRTGTEGLRNQPQHFGDGTRLSIL.

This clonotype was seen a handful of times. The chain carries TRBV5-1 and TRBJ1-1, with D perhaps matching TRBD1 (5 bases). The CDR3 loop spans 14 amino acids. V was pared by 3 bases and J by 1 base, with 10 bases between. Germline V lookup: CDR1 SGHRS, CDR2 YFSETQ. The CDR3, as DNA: TGCGCCAGCAGCTCCCAGACAGAGAACACTGAAGCTTTCTTT. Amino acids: CASSSQTENTEAFF.

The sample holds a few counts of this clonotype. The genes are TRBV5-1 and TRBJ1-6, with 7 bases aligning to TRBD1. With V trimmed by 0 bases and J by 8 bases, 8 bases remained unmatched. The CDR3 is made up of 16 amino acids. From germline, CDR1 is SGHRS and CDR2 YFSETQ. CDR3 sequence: CASSLAGGQSYSPLHF. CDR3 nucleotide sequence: TGCGCCAGCAGCTTGGCCGGGGGACAGAGCTATTCACCCCTCCACTTT.

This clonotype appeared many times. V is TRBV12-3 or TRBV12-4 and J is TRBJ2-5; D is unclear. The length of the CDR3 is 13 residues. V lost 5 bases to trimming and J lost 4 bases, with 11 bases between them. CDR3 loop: CASSTDVGETQYF. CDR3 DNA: TGTGCCAGCAGTACTGACGTAGGAGAGACCCAGTACTTC.

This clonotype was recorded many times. CDR3 sequence (DNA): TGCAGCGGATATACAGTGACTCAGTATTTT. Amino acid sequence: CSGYTVTQYF. The chain combines TRBV29-1 with TRBJ2-3; D is unresolved. Germline V lookup: CDR1 SQVTM, CDR2 ANQGSEA. The CDR3 spans 10 residues. Trimming cost V 7 bases and J 12 bases, with 14 bases left between them.

CDR3 bases: TGTGCCAGCTCACCACCGAGGGGGACGCGGTCTTACAATGAGCAGTTCTTC. Translated: CASSPPRGTRSYNEQFF. This sequence joins TRBV18 and TRBJ2-1; D might be TRBD1 (6 bases). Germline V gene lookup returns CDR1 KGHSH and CDR2 LQKENI. This CDR3 is built from 17 residues. The germline V and J ends were trimmed by 0 bases and 4 bases, with 16 bases remaining between them. The entire variable domain, with the rest obtained from reference TRBV18 and TRBJ2-1, is as follows: NAGVMQNPRHLVRRRGQEARLRCSPMKGHSHVYWYRQLPEEGLKFMVYLQKENIIDESGMPKERFSAEFPKEGPSILRIQQVVRGDSAAYFCASSPPRGTRSYNEQFFGPGTRLTVL.

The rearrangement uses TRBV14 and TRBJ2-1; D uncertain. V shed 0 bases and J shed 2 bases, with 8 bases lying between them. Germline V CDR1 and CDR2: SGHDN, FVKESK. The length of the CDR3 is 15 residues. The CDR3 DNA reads TGTGCCAGCAGCCAAGAGGCTCAGGCCTACAATGAGCAGTTCTTC. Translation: CASSQEAQAYNEQFF.

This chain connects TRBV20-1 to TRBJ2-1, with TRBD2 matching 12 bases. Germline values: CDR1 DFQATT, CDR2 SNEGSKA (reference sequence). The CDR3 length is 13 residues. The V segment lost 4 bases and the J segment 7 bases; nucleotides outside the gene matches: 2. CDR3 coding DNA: TGCAGTGCTAAAACTAGCGGGAGGAATGAGCAGTTCTTC. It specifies CSAKTSGRNEQFF.

CDR3 residues: CASKRAGNYEQYF. Written as DNA, the CDR3 is TGTGCCAGCAAAAGGGCGGGGAACTACGAGCAGTACTTC. The V gene is TRBV3-1, the J gene TRBJ2-7, with D tentatively TRBD2 (6 bases). The CDR3 runs to 13 residues. Looked up from germline, CDR1 is LGHDT and CDR2 is YNNKEL (reference sequence). Trimming removed 7 bases at V and 3 bases at J, with 13 bases between.

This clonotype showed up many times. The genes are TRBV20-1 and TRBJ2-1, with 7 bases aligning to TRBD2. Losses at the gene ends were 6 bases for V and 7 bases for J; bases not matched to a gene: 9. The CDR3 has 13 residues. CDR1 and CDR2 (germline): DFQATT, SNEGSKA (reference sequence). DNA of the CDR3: TGCAGTGCAAACGGGGGGATAGGGAATGAGCAGTTCTTC. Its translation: CSANGGIGNEQFF.

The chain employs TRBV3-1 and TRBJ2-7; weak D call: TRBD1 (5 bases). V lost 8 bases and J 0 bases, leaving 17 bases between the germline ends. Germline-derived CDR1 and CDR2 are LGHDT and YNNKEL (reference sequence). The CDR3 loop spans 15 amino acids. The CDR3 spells CASSSGAPSSYEQYF. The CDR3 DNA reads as TGTGCCAGCTCCTCTGGGGCCCCTAGCTCCTACGAGCAGTACTTC.

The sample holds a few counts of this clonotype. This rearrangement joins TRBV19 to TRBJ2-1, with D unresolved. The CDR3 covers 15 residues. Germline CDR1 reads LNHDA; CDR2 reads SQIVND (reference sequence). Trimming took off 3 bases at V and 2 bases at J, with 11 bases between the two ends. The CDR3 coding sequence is TGTGCCAGTAGTATCGGCGGAGTCCCCTACAATGAGCAGTTCTTC. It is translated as CASSIGGVPYNEQFF.

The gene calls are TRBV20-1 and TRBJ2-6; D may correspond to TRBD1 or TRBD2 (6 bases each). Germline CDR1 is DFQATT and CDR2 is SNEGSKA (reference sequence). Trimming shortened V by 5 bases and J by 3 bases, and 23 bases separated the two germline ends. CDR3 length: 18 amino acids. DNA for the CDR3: TGCAGTGCTCCCGACATCCGGGGGCCCCTCAATGGGGCCAACGTCCTGACTTTC. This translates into CSAPDIRGPLNGANVLTF.

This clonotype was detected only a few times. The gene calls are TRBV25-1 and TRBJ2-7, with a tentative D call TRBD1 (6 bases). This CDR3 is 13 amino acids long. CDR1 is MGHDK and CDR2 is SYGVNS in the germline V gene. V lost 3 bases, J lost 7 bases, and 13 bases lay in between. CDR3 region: CASSEGHLGEQYF. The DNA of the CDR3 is TGTGCCAGCAGTGAGGGACACCTTGGAGAGCAGTACTTC.

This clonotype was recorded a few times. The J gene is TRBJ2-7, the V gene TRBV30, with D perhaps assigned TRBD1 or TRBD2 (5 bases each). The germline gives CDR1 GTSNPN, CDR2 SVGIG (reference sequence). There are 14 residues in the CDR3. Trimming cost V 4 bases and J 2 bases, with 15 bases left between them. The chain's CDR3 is CAWKDGTKPYEQYF. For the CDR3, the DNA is TGTGCCTGGAAAGACGGGACCAAACCCTACGAGCAGTACTTC.